This is a list of T cell receptor beta chains from one sample in a study of T cell repertoires in cytomegalovirus infection. TCRdb fed the reads into MiXCR, producing one record per CDR3 protein. The data show 70,000 or so distinct CDR3 sequences, more than 25% seen once. Their target antigens are unknown. Here the sequenced sample was CD8+ T cells from cultured PBMCs, taken from culture after CMV antigen stimulation. The origin of the receptors is a human donor in good health (CMV status not recorded). Some clones in this sample may be carry-over from other donors' samples. The CDR3 runs from the conserved cysteine through the conserved F or W. The D gene is left open where the match is weak. Part of the rows lack a size; the others show once, few, many or a class for expanded clones.

>TRBV15|-|TRBJ2-1|-
TGTGCCACCAGCAGAGGTGGGGGCGGGAACGGGTACAATGAGCAGTTCTTC
CATSRGGGGNGYNEQFF
>TRBV6-2/TRBV6-3|TRBD2|TRBJ2-2|many
TGTGCCAGCAGTTACGCCTCGGGACTACAATTCACCGGGGAGCTGTTTTTT
CASSYASGLQFTGELFF
>TRBV28|-|TRBJ1-3|few
TGTGCCAGCAGTCCAATTCCTGGAAACACCATATATTTT
CASSPIPGNTIYF
>TRBV4-3|-|TRBJ1-5|many
TGCGCCAGCAGCCACGGGGGGGGCCAGCCCCAGCATTTT
CASSHGGGQPQHF
>TRBV7-2|-|TRBJ2-7|many
TGTGCCAGCAGCTCAGTCTCCTACGAGCAGTACTTC
CASSSVSYEQYF
>TRBV12-3/TRBV12-4|-|TRBJ2-7|few
TGTGCCAGCGGAACACAACGGGAGACCTACGAGCAGTACTTC
CASGTQRETYEQYF
>TRBV23-1|-|TRBJ2-3|few
TGCGCCAGCAGTCAATCGGGGGCAGGACCCCGGGATACGCAGTATTTT
CASSQSGAGPRDTQYF
>TRBV12-3/TRBV12-4|TRBD2|TRBJ2-7|-
TGTGCCAGCAGCCCCTGGGGACTAGCGGGAGGAGCCTCCTACGAGCAGTACTTC
CASSPWGLAGGASYEQYF
>TRBV6-1|-|TRBJ1-1|-
TGTGCCAGCAGTGAATCAGCACGTAACACTGAAGCTTTCTTT
CASSESARNTEAFF
>TRBV11-2|TRBD2|TRBJ2-3|many
TGTGCCAGCAGAACTAGCGGGGGGGCCACAGATACGCAGTATTTT
CASRTSGGATDTQYF
>TRBV27|-|TRBJ1-2|many
TGTGCCAGCAGTCCCGAGTTTCGGGTGAACTATGGCTACACCTTC
CASSPEFRVNYGYTF
>TRBV28|TRBD1|TRBJ2-1|many
TGTGCCAGCAGTTCAAGGGTGGGACAGGTGTATGAGCAGTTCTTC
CASSSRVGQVYEQFF
>TRBV2|TRBD2|TRBJ2-5|many
TGTGCCAGCAGTGGTGGACTAGCGGTCACCCTGGGGCAAGAGACCCAGTACTTC
CASSGGLAVTLGQETQYF
>TRBV7-2|TRBD2|TRBJ2-3|many
TGTGCCAGCAGCCTCGGGCGGGGGGGCACAGATACGCAGTATTTT
CASSLGRGGTDTQYF
>TRBV14|TRBD1|TRBJ1-1|-
TGTGCCAGCAGTTGGCCCGGGACAGGGAGGACTGAAGCTTTCTTT
CASSWPGTGRTEAFF
>TRBV6-2/TRBV6-3|-|TRBJ2-3|-
TGTGCCAGCAGTTACCCCCCTCGGGGCACAGATACGCAGTATTTT
CASSYPPRGTDTQYF
>TRBV6-1|-|TRBJ2-1|few
TGTGCCAGTTGCCAGGGGGGGGGCGAGCAGTTCTTC
CASCQGGGEQFF
>TRBV27|-|TRBJ1-5|many
TGTGCCAGCAGTCCGGGACGGAGCAATCAGCCCCAGCATTTT
CASSPGRSNQPQHF
>TRBV28|TRBD1|TRBJ1-4|few
TGTGCCAGCAGTCCCGACAGGGGGCAAGAAAAACTGTTTTTT
CASSPDRGQEKLFF